These 28 T cell receptor beta chains were sequenced from one sample in a study of shared clonotypes between healthy human individuals. The naive CD8 fraction comprised CD45RO-negative cells positively selected for CCR7 and excluded terminally differentiated effector memory CD45RA+ cells. TCRdb's table, derived via immunoSEQ multiplex PCR, lists solely in-frame clones and lacks some. The sample includes about 2.1 million clones, 90% to 95% seen only once; the top ten take 1.5% to 2%. Sequencing used naive CD8+ T cells from PBMCs. The receptors originated from a man aged 18 to 30 in good health. Some clones in this sample may be carry-over from other donors' samples.

The chain carries TRBV28 and TRBJ2-5; 9 bases align to TRBD2. Germline V gives CDR1 MDHEN, CDR2 SYDVKM. V was clipped by 8 bases and J by 0 bases; unmatched bases: 13. CDR3 length: 17 amino acids. DNA for the CDR3: TGTGCCAGCGGTTCGACGAGCGGGGGGACGTACCAAGAGACCCAGTACTTC. Its protein is CASGSTSGGTYQETQYF.

V usage is TRBV30 and J usage is TRBJ1-1; TRBD1 agrees at 11 bases. The length of the CDR3 is 20 residues. Germline-derived CDR1 and CDR2 are GTSNPN and SVGIG (reference sequence). V dropped 4 bases and J dropped 1; count of bases not matched to a gene: 20. CDR3 sequence (DNA): TGTGCCTGGACCGTGCGACCCGGGACAGGGGGATTTTCCCCGAACACTGAAGCTTTCTTT. Protein product: CAWTVRPGTGGFSPNTEAFF.

The chain employs TRBV5-1 and TRBJ2-7; 9 nucleotides align to TRBD1. CDR1 is SGHRS and CDR2 is YFSETQ in the germline V gene. The V segment lost 4 bases and the J segment 0 bases; nucleotides outside the gene matches: 2. The CDR3 is 14 residues long. In DNA form, the CDR3 reads TGCGCCAGCAGCGGGGGACAGGGCTCCTACGAGCAGTACTTC. The encoded protein is CASSGGQGSYEQYF.

The chain combines TRBV11-2 with TRBJ1-1; D remains ambiguous. V was trimmed by 3 bases and J by 0 bases, leaving 11 bases between them. From germline, CDR1 is SGHAT and CDR2 FQNNGV. The CDR3 sequence is 15 residues long. CDR3 nucleotides: TGTGCCAGCAGCTTTCCGGGTCTTCTGAACACTGAAGCTTTCTTT. As protein: CASSFPGLLNTEAFF.

As concerns this clone: Other DNA sequences in the sample encode the same CDR3. CDR3 sequence: CASSPVGSNQPQHF. The CDR3 nucleotides read TGTGCCAGCAGTCCCGTGGGTAGCAATCAGCCCCAGCATTTT. The chain recombines TRBV27 with TRBJ1-5; the D is unclear. Trimming stripped 5 bases from V and 0 bases from J, with 8 bases between. In germline, CDR1 is MNHEY, CDR2 SMNVEV (reference sequence). This CDR3 comprises 14 residues.

The genes are TRBV9 and TRBJ2-7; 12 bases fit TRBD2. Germline V gives CDR1 SGDLS, CDR2 YYNGEE. With 1 base clipped from V and 5 bases from J, the junction kept 7 bases outside the gene matches. The CDR3 runs 16 residues. The CDR3 DNA reads TGTGCCAGCAGCGTACCGAAGACTAGCGGGAGAGACGAGCAGTACTTC. Protein product: CASSVPKTSGRDEQYF.

A word on this clone: Other nucleotide sequences in the sample specify the same CDR3. The chain joins TRBV7-9 to TRBJ1-2, with 7 nucleotides matching TRBD1. Losses at the gene ends were 2 bases for V and 7 bases for J; bases not matched to a gene: 10. Germline CDR1 reads SEHNR; CDR2 reads FQNEAQ (reference sequence). The CDR3 consists of 15 residues. CDR3 nucleotides: TGTGCCAGCAGCTTATCCGGTCAGGGGGGCTTTGGCTACACCTTC. Its protein product is CASSLSGQGGFGYTF.

The chain employs TRBV19 and TRBJ1-1; maybe TRBD1 (5 bases). V was clipped by 8 bases and J by 6 bases, with 10 bases between them. The CDR3 sequence is 11 residues long. CDR1 and CDR2 (germline): LNHDA, SQIVND (reference sequence). CDR3 amino acids: CASGGVAEAFF. For the CDR3, the DNA is TGTGCCAGTGGGGGGGTGGCTGAAGCTTTCTTT.

The chain uses TRBV29-1 and TRBJ2-7; tentative D call: TRBD2 (6 bases). Trimming cost V 5 bases and J 6 bases, with 11 bases left between them. CDR1 and CDR2 from the germline V gene are SQVTM and ANQGSEA. This CDR3 is built from 11 residues. As DNA, the CDR3 is TGCAGCGTTCTCGGGAGTCCCGAGCAGTACTTC. Translation gives CSVLGSPEQYF.

This chain links TRBV9 with TRBJ1-1; D is perhaps TRBD1 (5 bases). V was trimmed by 0 bases and J by 6 bases, leaving 12 bases between them. The germline V gene encodes CDR1 SGDLS and CDR2 YYNGEE. The CDR3 is 14 residues long. CDR3 in amino acids: CASSVGGTGPEAFF. The CDR3 coding sequence is TGTGCCAGCAGCGTAGGAGGAACGGGGCCTGAAGCTTTCTTT.

The CDR3 here is CASSESGARKQYF. The CDR3 coding sequence is TGTGCCAGCAGTGAATCTGGGGCTAGAAAGCAGTACTTC. The chain recombines TRBV25-1 with TRBJ2-7, with TRBD1 as a possible D gene (5 bases). The CDR3 sequence is 13 residues long. Trimming stripped 1 base from V and 8 bases from J, with 12 bases between. Germline values: CDR1 MGHDK, CDR2 SYGVNS.

The chain combines TRBV5-1 with TRBJ1-1, with unresolved D. V was pared by 5 bases and J by 3 bases, with 11 bases between. The CDR3 sequence is 13 residues long. The germline gives CDR1 SGHRS, CDR2 YFSETQ. The CDR3 nucleotides read TGCGCCAGCAGGGGCCGTACAGACACTGAAGCTTTCTTT. This sequence encodes CASRGRTDTEAFF.

The V call is TRBV25-1, the J call TRBJ2-5, with TRBD1 as a possible D gene (5 bases). Germline V gene sequence: CDR1 MGHDK, CDR2 SYGVNS. Deletions cut 7 bases from V and 2 bases from J, with 11 bases between. The CDR3 length is 13 residues. The CDR3 here is CASTDRGQETQYF. CDR3 in DNA: TGTGCCAGCACGGATAGGGGTCAAGAGACCCAGTACTTC.

This clone was detected once. The chain uses TRBV28 and TRBJ1-4, with D unclear. This CDR3 has 16 residues. Germline lookup yields CDR1 MDHEN and CDR2 SYDVKM. Trimming pared 4 bases from V and 6 bases from J, leaving 18 bases between. The DNA of the CDR3 is TGTGCCAGCAGTTCCCCCCTGGTCTGGAAGGATGAAAAACTGTTTTTT. Amino acid sequence: CASSSPLVWKDEKLFF.

This clone was observed a handful of times. The chain is built from TRBV12-5 and TRBJ1-2; D call uncertain. Deletions cut 0 bases from V and 8 bases from J, with 10 bases between. Germline lookup yields CDR1 LGHNT and CDR2 FRNRAP. The CDR3 length is 13 residues. The CDR3 sequence is CASGLVHHSGYTF. The DNA of the CDR3 is TGTGCTAGTGGTTTGGTACATCACAGCGGCTACACCTTC.

Note on this clone: Distinct nucleotide sequences in the sample also encode this CDR3. The V call is TRBV9, the J call TRBJ1-5; D not certain. V shed 0 bases and J shed 5 bases, with 3 bases lying between them. In germline, CDR1 is SGDLS, CDR2 YYNGEE. The CDR3 sequence is 12 residues long. The CDR3 here is CASSVGDQPQHF. In DNA, the CDR3 is TGTGCCAGCAGCGTAGGAGATCAGCCCCAGCATTTT. The whole variable domain, filled in from reference TRBV9 and TRBJ1-5, reads DSGVTQTPKHLITATGQRVTLRCSPRSGDLSVYWYQQSLDQGLQFLIQYYNGEERAKGNILERFSAQQFPDLHSELNLSSLELGDSALYFCASSVGDQPQHFGDGTRLSIL.

This clone was found once. The rearrangement joins TRBV2 to TRBJ2-7, with D perhaps TRBD1 (5 bases). The CDR3 has 14 amino acids. Trimming left V 7 bases short and J 0 bases short, with 13 bases between. Looked up from germline, CDR1 is SNHLY and CDR2 is FYNNEI. CDR3 sequence (DNA): TGTGCCAGCACCGGGCCAGGGCGCTCCTACGAGCAGTACTTC. Translated, it gives CASTGPGRSYEQYF.

The rearrangement uses TRBV2 and TRBJ1-4; tentative D call: TRBD1 (6 bases). The CDR3 extends over 24 amino acids. V lost 4 bases and J 0 bases, leaving 36 bases between the germline ends. Germline V gives CDR1 SNHLY, CDR2 FYNNEI. The CDR3 here is CASSVLLERGQGIEEFATNEKLFF. For the CDR3, the DNA is TGTGCCAGCAGTGTCCTCTTGGAAAGGGGCCAGGGGATTGAGGAATTTGCAACTAATGAAAAACTGTTTTTT.

CDR3 protein: CASSPPSALSYEQYF. The DNA for the CDR3 is TGTGCCAGCAGTCCCCCCTCAGCACTCTCCTACGAGCAGTACTTC. This chain links TRBV27 with TRBJ2-7; D remains ambiguous. With 5 bases removed from V and 0 bases from J, the gap between germline ends came to 14 bases. This CDR3 comprises 15 residues. Germline V CDR1 and CDR2: MNHEY, SMNVEV (reference sequence).

Comment on this clone: This CDR3 is also generated by other DNA sequences in the sample. The V and J genes are TRBV27 and TRBJ2-1; no definite D call. V lost 6 bases to trimming and J lost 10 bases, with 10 bases between them. Germline CDR1 reads MNHEY; CDR2 reads SMNVEV (reference sequence). CDR3 length: 11 residues. DNA for the CDR3: TGTGCCAGCAGCGTATCCGGGGAGCAGTTCTTC. Protein sequence: CASSVSGEQFF.

A single count supports this clone. V gene TRBV19 combines with J gene TRBJ2-7; 8 nucleotides line up with TRBD2. Trimming at V came to 3 bases and at J to 2 bases, leaving 3 bases not matched to a gene. The CDR3 has 14 amino acids. The germline CDR1 and CDR2 sequences are LNHDA and SQIVND (reference sequence). The CDR3 loop reads CASSIPGLAYEQYF. CDR3 sequence (DNA): TGTGCCAGTAGTATCCCGGGACTAGCCTACGAGCAGTACTTC.

In the case of this clone: Other DNA sequences in this specimen translate into the identical CDR3. The chain combines TRBV7-9 with TRBJ1-1; 8 nucleotides match TRBD1. V lost 5 bases to trimming and J lost 7 bases; unmatched junction nucleotides: 6. Germline CDR1 is SEHNR and CDR2 is FQNEAQ (reference sequence). This CDR3 is built from 13 residues. The CDR3 sequence: CASSLDRGGEAFF. The CDR3 DNA reads as TGTGCCAGCAGCCTCGACAGGGGCGGTGAAGCTTTCTTT.

This chain joins TRBV7-9 and TRBJ2-7; either TRBD1 or TRBD2 may supply D (5 bases each). Trimming left V 5 bases short and J 2 bases short, with 13 bases between. CDR1 SEHNR and CDR2 FQNEAQ come from the germline V gene (reference sequence). The CDR3 consists of 14 residues. This CDR3 reads CASSLRDHPYEQYF. The CDR3 DNA reads as TGTGCCAGCAGCCTCCGGGACCATCCCTACGAGCAGTACTTC.

For this clone: The final CDR3 position lacks the conserved phenylalanine or tryptophan, pointing to a likely read error. This chain links TRBV27 with TRBJ2-7, with 8 bases fitting TRBD1. Germline CDR1 reads MNHEY; CDR2 reads SMNVEV (reference sequence). The CDR3 length is 14 residues. With V trimmed by 5 bases and J by 2 bases, 5 bases remained unmatched. The CDR3 DNA is TGTGCCAGCAGTGAGACAGGGGACCCCTACGAGCAGTACCTC. Protein sequence: CASSETGDPYEQYL.

The J gene is TRBJ2-2, the V gene TRBV7-3; D remains unclear. The germline CDR1 and CDR2 sequences are SGHTA and FQGTGA. The CDR3 extends over 14 amino acids. Trimming shortened V by 3 bases and J by 6 bases, and 11 bases separated the two germline ends. CDR3 loop: CASSLLAGAGELFF. The DNA of the CDR3 is TGTGCCAGCAGCTTGCTGGCAGGAGCCGGGGAGCTGTTTTTT.

The chain has TRBV29-1 and TRBJ2-7; D remains unclear. Trimming shortened V by 7 bases and J by 2 bases, and 30 bases separated the two germline ends. This CDR3 is built from 18 residues. CDR1 is SQVTM and CDR2 is ANQGSEA in the germline V gene. The CDR3: CSALVFPGPQTPTYEQYF. The CDR3 region has the DNA TGCAGCGCCTTGGTCTTTCCCGGGCCTCAAACGCCTACCTACGAGCAGTACTTC.

Only one count was recorded for this clone. V gene TRBV6-1 combines with J gene TRBJ1-3, with D unclear. Trimming removed 3 bases at V and 0 bases at J, with 9 bases between. The CDR3 covers 15 residues. Per the germline V gene, CDR1 is MNHNS and CDR2 is SASEGT. The CDR3 here is CASSEWAVSGNTIYF. DNA of the CDR3: TGTGCCAGCAGTGAGTGGGCAGTCTCTGGAAACACCATATATTTT.

The rearrangement joins TRBV9 to TRBJ2-7; 7 bases align to TRBD2. The CDR3 has 17 amino acids. V dropped 1 base and J dropped 4; count of bases not matched to a gene: 14. The V gene's germline CDR1 is SGDLS and CDR2 YYNGEE. In DNA form, the CDR3 reads TGTGCCAGCAGCGTATTACGGCGGGAGACCTTCAGGTACGAGCAGTACTTC. Its translation: CASSVLRRETFRYEQYF.